This T cell receptor beta chain is drawn from a study of blood T cell repertoires in COVID-19. At the level of the study: COVID-19 samples collected from the United States, Italy and Spain covered acute and convalescent phases.

The CDR3 extends over 14 amino acids. The V end was cut by 1 base, the J end by 0 bases, with 6 bases between. Germline lookup yields CDR1 LGHDT and CDR2 YNNKEL (reference sequence). Sequencing was performed with immunoSEQ multiplex PCR; in TCRdb, only in-frame clones are kept and a portion is missing. Of around 130,000 clones listed, around 84% are singletons. What was sequenced was peripheral blood. The source of this sequence is a woman over 75 with acute or convalescent COVID-19. The J gene is TRBJ1-1, the V gene TRBV3-1 (or the pseudogene TRBV3-2), with D unresolved. The CDR3 DNA sequence: TGTGCCAGCAGCCAAGGTAATTTGAACACTGAAGCTTTCTTT. Protein sequence: CASSQGNLNTEAFF.